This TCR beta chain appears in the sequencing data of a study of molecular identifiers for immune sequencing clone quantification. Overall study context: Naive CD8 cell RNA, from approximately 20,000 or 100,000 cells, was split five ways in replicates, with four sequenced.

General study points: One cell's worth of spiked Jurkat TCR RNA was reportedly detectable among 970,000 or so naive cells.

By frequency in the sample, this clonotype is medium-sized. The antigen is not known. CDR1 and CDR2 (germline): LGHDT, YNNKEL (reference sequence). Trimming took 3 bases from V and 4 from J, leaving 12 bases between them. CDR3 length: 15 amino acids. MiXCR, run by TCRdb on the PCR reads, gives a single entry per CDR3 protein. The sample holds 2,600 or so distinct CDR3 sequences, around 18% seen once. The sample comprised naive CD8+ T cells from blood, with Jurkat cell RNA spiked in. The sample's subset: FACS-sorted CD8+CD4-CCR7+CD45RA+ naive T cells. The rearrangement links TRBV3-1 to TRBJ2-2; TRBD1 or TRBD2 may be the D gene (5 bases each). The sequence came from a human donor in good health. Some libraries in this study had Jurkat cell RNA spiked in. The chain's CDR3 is CASSHASQGTGELFF. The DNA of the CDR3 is TGTGCCAGCAGCCACGCTAGCCAGGGCACCGGGGAGCTGTTTTTT.